This record concerns one TCR beta chain sequence. The antigen remains unidentified. TCRdb re-derived calls from the 5' RACE reads in MiXCR, one entry per CDR3 protein. The data contain some 570,000 distinct CDR3 sequences, around 24% of them singletons. CDR1 is DFQATT, CDR2 SNEGSKA, per germline (reference sequence). This CDR3 is 11 amino acids long. V dropped 5 bases and J dropped 4 bases, with 7 bases sitting between them. The entry originates in a study of identical twins. Whole-study results and caveats: Memory repertoires lacked the insertion deficit that abundant cord blood beta clonotypes showed. There was an excess of low generation probability in the out-of-frame alpha sequences that twins shared. Part of the zero-insertion signal could reflect confounding by invariant MAIT and iNKT cells.

The sample was also linked to a second study, of yellow fever vaccine responses in identical twins.

The origin of this receptor is a woman in her late teens or twenties in good health. The chain uses TRBV20-1 and TRBJ2-3; unclear D gene. Material: CD4+ T cells sorted from blood. In DNA form, the CDR3 reads TGCAGTGCTGGCCGTCCAGATACGCAGTATTTT. This gives the protein CSAGRPDTQYF.